A single sample gave rise to the 18 T cell receptor beta chains below, sequenced in a study of blood T cell repertoires in COVID-19. Assay: immunoSEQ multiplex PCR; the TCRdb copy retains only in-frame clones and omits some. The profile shows around 130,000 clones, roughly 84% of them singletons. Material for sequencing was peripheral blood. The receptors stem from a woman older than 75 with acute or convalescent COVID-19.

The chain has TRBV5-1 and TRBJ1-1, with D hard to call. CDR3 length: 13 amino acids. Deletions cut 3 bases from V and 5 bases from J, with 11 bases between. Germline V gene sequence: CDR1 SGHRS, CDR2 YFSETQ. The CDR3 nucleotides read TGCGCCAGCAGCTGGGGAAGGGAGACTGAAGCTTTCTTT. Translated: CASSWGRETEAFF.

This clone was counted only a few times. The genes are TRBV19 and TRBJ2-2; tentatively, D is TRBD1 (6 bases). CDR1 is LNHDA and CDR2 is SQIVND in the germline V gene (reference sequence). V dropped 7 bases and J dropped 4 bases, with 13 bases sitting between them. The CDR3 is made up of 14 amino acids. The CDR3 DNA sequence: TGTGCCAGTACGAAGGACAGTTTCACCGGGGAGCTGTTTTTT. As protein: CASTKDSFTGELFF.

This sequence joins TRBV7-2 and TRBJ1-2, with TRBD1 matching over 10 bases. Germline CDR1 is SGHTA and CDR2 is FQGNSA. Unmatched junction bases numbered 6, after V lost 2 bases and J lost 6 bases. The CDR3 has 15 residues. The CDR3 coding sequence is TGTGCCAGCAGCTTATCTCGGACAGGGGGGAATGGCTACACCTTC. Translating it yields CASSLSRTGGNGYTF. Drawing the rest from reference TRBV7-2 and TRBJ1-2, the complete variable domain is GAGVSQSPSNKVTEKGKDVELRCDPISGHTALYWYRQSLGQGLEFLIYFQGNSAPDKSGLPSDRFSAERTGGSVSTLTIQRTQQEDSAVYLCASSLSRTGGNGYTFGSGTRLTVV.

The CDR3 spells CASSLGTGGGYGYTF. The CDR3 coding sequence is TGTGCCAGCAGCTTAGGGACAGGGGGAGGTTATGGCTACACCTTC. The V and J genes are TRBV7-2 and TRBJ1-2; 10 bases map to TRBD1. Per the germline V gene, CDR1 is SGHTA and CDR2 is FQGNSA. The CDR3 is made up of 15 amino acids. Trimming took 1 base from V and 5 from J; bases not matched to a gene: 4.

This chain joins TRBV19 and TRBJ1-5; D is possibly TRBD1 (5 bases). This CDR3 is 13 amino acids long. Trimming shortened V by 7 bases and J by 4 bases, and 11 bases separated the two germline ends. The germline V gene has CDR1 LNHDA and CDR2 SQIVND (reference sequence). CDR3: CASTRTQNQPQHF. CDR3 coding DNA: TGTGCCAGTACCCGGACACAGAATCAGCCCCAGCATTTT.

The chain links TRBV4-3 to TRBJ2-7; 8 bases align to TRBD1. The CDR3 is 16 residues long. The V gene end was trimmed by 1 base and the J gene end by 5 bases; junction bases not matched to a gene: 10. CDR1 is LGHNA and CDR2 is YSLEER in the germline V gene. This CDR3 reads CASSQVWGDRGHEQYF. The CDR3 bases are TGCGCCAGCAGCCAAGTTTGGGGCGACAGGGGCCACGAGCAGTACTTC.

This clone was observed many times. The chain uses TRBV6-5 and TRBJ1-4; unclear D gene. Per germline, CDR1 MNHEY and CDR2 SVGAGI. CDR3 length equals 15 residues. Trimming pared 0 bases from V and 7 bases from J, leaving 12 bases between. CDR3: CASSYSKYSLEKLFF. The CDR3 DNA is TGTGCCAGCAGTTACTCGAAATACAGCCTTGAAAAACTGTTTTTT.

The chain recombines TRBV3-1 (or the pseudogene TRBV3-2) with TRBJ2-2, with 9 bases matching TRBD2. This CDR3 has 18 amino acids. Trimming took 4 bases from V and 6 from J; bases not matched to a gene: 15. CDR1 is LGHDT and CDR2 is YNNKEL in the germline V gene (reference sequence). The CDR3 nucleotides are TGTGCCAGCAGCCCCCCCAGGGAGCGGGGGGCCCGACCCGGGGAGCTGTTTTTT. Protein product: CASSPPRERGARPGELFF.

The V call is TRBV9, the J call TRBJ1-1; 7 bases map to TRBD1. Trimming at V came to 0 bases and at J to 0 bases, leaving 5 bases not matched to a gene. The germline gives CDR1 SGDLS, CDR2 YYNGEE. The CDR3 runs to 16 residues. The CDR3 loop is CASSVGTGDMNTEAFF. The CDR3 DNA reads as TGTGCCAGCAGCGTAGGGACAGGTGACATGAACACTGAAGCTTTCTTT.

The count of this clone is one. The CDR3 region is CASSLVLGGPPYNEQFF. CDR3 sequence (DNA): TGTGCCAGCAGCTTAGTATTGGGGGGGCCCCCCTACAATGAGCAGTTCTTC. This chain uses TRBV7-9 with TRBJ2-1; the D gene is possibly TRBD2 (7 bases). The V end lost 1 base, the J end lost 2 bases, and 15 bases lay between the germline ends. In germline, CDR1 is SEHNR, CDR2 FQNEAQ (reference sequence). The CDR3 loop spans 17 amino acids. Looking up the rest from reference TRBV7-9 and TRBJ2-1 gives the full variable domain: DTGVSQNPRHKITKRGQNVTFRCDPISEHNRLYWYRQTLGQGPEFLTYFQNEAQLEKSRLLSDRFSAERPKGSFSTLEIQRTEQGDSAMYLCASSLVLGGPPYNEQFFGPGTRLTVL.

The V gene is TRBV18, the J gene TRBJ2-3; D unresolved. V lost 1 base and J 0 bases, leaving 8 bases between the germline ends. Germline CDR1 reads KGHSH; CDR2 reads LQKENI. This CDR3 is 15 amino acids long. CDR3: CASSPRAASTDTQYF. The CDR3 nucleotides read TGTGCCAGCTCACCACGGGCAGCTAGCACAGATACGCAGTATTTT.

The chain combines TRBV5-4 with TRBJ2-5; D might be TRBD2 (5 bases). The CDR3 has 14 residues. Looked up from germline, CDR1 is SGHNT and CDR2 is YYREEE (reference sequence). Trimming left V 0 bases short and J 4 bases short, with 10 bases between. CDR3 DNA: TGTGCCAGCAGCTTGGCAGGAGGTAGAGAGACCCAGTACTTC. Amino acids: CASSLAGGRETQYF.

The rearrangement joins TRBV9 to TRBJ2-2, with a weak D call TRBD1 (6 bases). Germline V CDR1 and CDR2: SGDLS, YYNGEE. CDR3 size: 18 residues. Trimming removed 0 bases from V and 4 bases from J, with 19 bases in between. CDR3 nucleotides: TGTGCCAGCAGCGTAGCCCCCGGCCCGGACAGAAGCACCGGGGAGCTGTTTTTT. It yields the protein CASSVAPGPDRSTGELFF.

This sequence joins TRBV27 and TRBJ1-6, with TRBD1 matching 7 bases. J gave up 10 bases and V 2 bases, and 5 bases lay outside the gene matches. There are 14 residues in the CDR3. Germline V gene sequence: CDR1 MNHEY, CDR2 SMNVEV (reference sequence). In DNA form, the CDR3 reads TGTGCCAGCAGTTTAGACAGGGCCGAATCACCCCTCCACTTT. It specifies CASSLDRAESPLHF.

This clone has just a few counts. V gene TRBV7-2 combines with J gene TRBJ2-1; 13 nucleotides align to TRBD2. The CDR3 contains 15 residues. Trimming took 5 bases from V and 9 from J; bases not matched to a gene: 7. The germline V gene encodes CDR1 SGHTA and CDR2 FQGNSA. Here the CDR3 reads CASSTRLAGGGEQFF. The DNA of the CDR3 is TGTGCCAGCAGCACTCGACTAGCGGGGGGAGGTGAGCAGTTCTTC.

The rearrangement links TRBV2 to TRBJ2-6, with D perhaps matching TRBD1 (5 bases). V was clipped by 0 bases and J by 0 bases, with 15 bases between them. CDR3 length: 19 residues. Germline V gives CDR1 SNHLY, CDR2 FYNNEI. CDR3 nucleotide sequence: TGTGCCAGCAGTGAAGCCTGGGGCTGGACCGTCTCTGGGGCCAACGTCCTGACTTTC. This encodes CASSEAWGWTVSGANVLTF.

V and J are TRBV5-1 and TRBJ1-1, with TRBD1 identical over 7 bases. The CDR3 sequence is 13 residues long. Germline V gives CDR1 SGHRS, CDR2 YFSETQ. V lost 4 bases, J lost 7 bases, and 7 bases stayed unmatched. For the CDR3, the DNA is TGCGCCAGCAGCCCCGTACGGGACAGTGAAGCTTTCTTT. Translated: CASSPVRDSEAFF. The full variable domain, rest sourced from reference TRBV5-1 and TRBJ1-1, is KAGVTQTPRYLIKTRGQQVTLSCSPISGHRSVSWYQQTPGQGLQFLFEYFSETQRNKGNFPGRFSGRQFSNSRSEMNVSTLELGDSALYLCASSPVRDSEAFFGQGTRLTVV.

The rearrangement joins TRBV5-1 to TRBJ2-1, with D possibly TRBD2 on 7 matching bases. The CDR3 is 14 amino acids. The germline V gene encodes CDR1 SGHRS and CDR2 YFSETQ. Trimming removed 0 bases from V and 5 bases from J, with 9 bases in between. The DNA of the CDR3 is TGCGCCAGCAGCTTGGCGGGGGGCCACAATGAGCAGTTCTTC. Protein product: CASSLAGGHNEQFF.